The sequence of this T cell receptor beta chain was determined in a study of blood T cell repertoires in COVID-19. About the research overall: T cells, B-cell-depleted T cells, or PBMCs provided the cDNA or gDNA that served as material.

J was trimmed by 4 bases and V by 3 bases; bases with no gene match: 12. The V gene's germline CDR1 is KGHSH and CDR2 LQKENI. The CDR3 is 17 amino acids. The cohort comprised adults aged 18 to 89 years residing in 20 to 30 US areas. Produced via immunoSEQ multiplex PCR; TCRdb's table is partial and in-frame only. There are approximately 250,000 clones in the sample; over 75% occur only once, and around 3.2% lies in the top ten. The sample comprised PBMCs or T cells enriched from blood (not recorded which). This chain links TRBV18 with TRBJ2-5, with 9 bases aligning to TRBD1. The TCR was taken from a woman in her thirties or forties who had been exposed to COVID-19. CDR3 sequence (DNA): TGTGCCAGCTCACCCAGACAGGGGGATCTCTTGGGAGAGACCCAGTACTTC. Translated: CASSPRQGDLLGETQYF.